Listed below are T cell receptor beta chains from one sample, sequenced in a study of control samples from healthy donors and cancer patients. Some clones are missing from TCRdb's copy, which holds only in-frame ones; the method was immunoSEQ multiplex PCR. This sample has 98,000 or so clones, with approximately 81% found just once. The specimen sequenced was blood. The receptors derive from a woman under 40 in good health. CDR3s include the opening cysteine and the closing phenylalanine or tryptophan. A D gene is named only where the DNA matches it firmly. Rows give clone size only sometimes, using once, few, many, or a class for an expanded clone.

v_gene,j_gene,abundance,d_gene,CDR3aa,CDR3nt
TRBV29-1,TRBJ1-2,.,.,CSVDGFSGYTF,TGCAGCGTTGACGGGTTCAGCGGCTACACCTTC
TRBV3-1/TRBV3-2,TRBJ1-2,.,TRBD1,CASSPPGQRGLIGYTF,TGTGCCAGCAGCCCTCCGGGACAGAGAGGCCTAATTGGCTACACCTTC
TRBV27,TRBJ2-1,.,TRBD1,CASSTAGTVRHEQFF,TGTGCCAGCAGCACAGCCGGGACAGTGAGGCATGAGCAGTTCTTC
TRBV19,TRBJ2-2,.,TRBD2,CASSSLTLAGSTGELFF,TGTGCCAGTAGTTCCCTGACTTTAGCGGGGTCCACCGGGGAGCTGTTTTTT
TRBV7-2,TRBJ2-1,once,TRBD2,CASSLAGKRGGRHEQFF,TGTGCCAGCAGCTTAGCCGGAAAGCGGGGGGGTCGTCATGAGCAGTTCTTC
TRBV9,TRBJ2-2,.,.,CASSPTPDSGGELFF,TGTGCCAGCAGCCCCACGCCCGACAGTGGCGGGGAGCTGTTTTTT
TRBV6-2/TRBV6-3,TRBJ1-6,few,.,CASSHIRRGARSPLHF,TGTGCCAGCAGTCATATCCGAAGGGGGGCGCGTTCACCCCTCCACTTT
TRBV29-1,TRBJ2-5,.,.,CSVERQQETQYF,TGCAGCGTTGAAAGACAGCAAGAGACCCAGTACTTC
TRBV5-1,TRBJ2-3,.,TRBD2,CASSPTGGTADTQYF,TGCGCCAGCAGCCCTACGGGGGGGACCGCAGATACGCAGTATTTT
TRBV29-1,TRBJ1-2,.,TRBD1,CSVNRGGYGYTF,TGCAGCGTTAACAGGGGAGGCTATGGCTACACCTTC
TRBV7-2,TRBJ2-4,few,.,CASSPAKNIQYF,TGTGCCAGCAGCCCGGCCAAAAACATTCAGTACTTC
TRBV3-1/TRBV3-2,TRBJ2-3,.,.,CASSFKVTDTQYF,TGTGCCAGCAGCTTTAAGGTCACAGATACGCAGTATTTT
TRBV5-5,TRBJ1-1,.,TRBD1,CASSDRTGRGTEAFF,TGTGCCAGCAGCGACCGGACAGGGCGGGGCACTGAAGCTTTCTTT
TRBV7-2,TRBJ1-5,once,.,CASKLGGGINQPQHF,TGTGCCAGTAAACTGGGAGGGGGTATAAATCAGCCCCAGCATTTT
TRBV5-1,TRBJ2-3,.,.,CASSLRGLSTDTQYF,TGCGCCAGCAGCTTGAGGGGTCTAAGCACAGATACGCAGTATTTT
TRBV12-5,TRBJ1-3,.,.,CASGLVGLSTIYF,TGTGCTAGTGGTTTGGTGGGGTTGAGCACCATATATTTT
TRBV11-3,TRBJ2-5,few,.,CASSRDPTSKTQYF,TGTGCCAGCAGCCGGGACCCTACCTCGAAGACCCAGTACTTC
TRBV27,TRBJ1-5,.,.,CASSLFSAGPQHF,TGTGCCAGCAGTTTATTCAGTGCCGGGCCCCAGCATTTT
TRBV5-1,TRBJ1-1,.,.,CASSLQGNTEAFF,TGCGCCAGCAGCTTGCAAGGGAACACTGAAGCTTTCTTT
TRBV5-1,TRBJ2-5,once,TRBD2,CASSLERLAAETQYF,TGCGCCAGCAGCTTGGAACGACTAGCGGCAGAGACCCAGTACTTC
TRBV30,TRBJ1-5,.,.,CAWSLGGREEPQHF,TGTGCCTGGAGTCTCGGGGGCAGGGAGGAGCCCCAGCATTTT
TRBV15,TRBJ2-1,.,.,CATSRDAWSHNEQFF,TGTGCCACCAGCAGAGATGCTTGGTCCCACAATGAGCAGTTCTTC
TRBV12-3/TRBV12-4,TRBJ1-1,.,.,CASSLKLSTEAFF,TGTGCCAGCAGTTTGAAATTGTCCACTGAAGCTTTCTTT
TRBV7-9,TRBJ2-7,.,.,CASSWDNSYEQYF,TGTGCCAGCAGCTGGGACAACTCCTACGAGCAGTACTTC
TRBV7-2,TRBJ2-7,.,.,CASSLKGYEQYF,TGTGCCAGCAGCTTAAAGGGCTACGAGCAGTACTTC
TRBV5-1,TRBJ2-1,.,TRBD1,CASSSTGTGNEQFF,TGCGCCAGCAGCTCGACCGGGACAGGGAATGAGCAGTTCTTC
TRBV7-7,TRBJ2-2,.,TRBD1,CASSLRQGTMNTGELFF,TGTGCCAGCAGCTTACGACAGGGAACCATGAACACCGGGGAGCTGTTTTTT
TRBV11-3,TRBJ1-5,.,.,CASSLDLTEPNQPQHF,TGTGCCAGCAGCTTAGACCTGACAGAACCTAATCAGCCCCAGCATTTT
TRBV7-2,TRBJ2-5,few,TRBD1,CASSLDRGHRETQYF,TGTGCCAGCAGCCTCGACAGGGGGCATCGAGAGACCCAGTACTTC
TRBV7-8,TRBJ1-1,.,.,CASSQGENTEAFF,TGTGCCAGCAGCCAAGGAGAGAACACTGAAGCTTTCTTT
TRBV7-2,TRBJ2-1,.,.,CASSLNGNEQFF,TGTGCCAGCAGCTTAAACGGGAATGAGCAGTTCTTC
TRBV9,TRBJ2-2,.,TRBD2,CASQGLSNTGELFF,TGTGCCAGCCAGGGACTATCGAACACCGGGGAGCTGTTTTTT